The source of this T cell receptor beta chain is a study of CD8 T cells in Susac syndrome. After extraction with the RNeasy kit, 0.5 to 1 ug of the RNA was reverse transcribed using random hexamers. TCRdb independently ran MiXCR on the immunoSEQ multiplex PCR reads; one entry per CDR3 protein. The sample has about 240,000 distinct CDR3 sequences; about 96% are singletons. This TCR was recovered from a human donor with Susac syndrome. The sample consisted of CD4+ T cells from PBMCs.

The CDR3, as DNA: TGTGCCAGTACCACGGTTGGCCAGCCCCAGCATTTT. This encodes CASTTVGQPQHF. The chain joins TRBV19 to TRBJ1-5, with D unclear. The length of the CDR3 is 12 residues. Trimming cost V 7 bases and J 7 bases, with 11 bases left between them. The germline gives CDR1 LNHDA, CDR2 SQIVND (reference sequence).